This T cell receptor beta chain was observed in a study of blood T cell repertoires in COVID-19. The CDR3 extends over 13 amino acids. Germline V CDR1 and CDR2: KGHSH, LQKENI. With 6 bases removed from V and 3 bases from J, the gap between germline ends came to 11 bases. Repertoires were generated with immunoSEQ multiplex PCR, while TCRdb's copy carries only in-frame clones and drops some. The table lists nearly 250,000 clones, roughly 86% of them singletons. This clone has just one count. This sequence originates from a woman aged 50 to 65 who had recovered from COVID-19. This sequence joins TRBV18 and TRBJ1-1; possible D gene TRBD1, 6 bases. The sample was PBMCs or T cells enriched from blood (not recorded which). DNA for the CDR3: TGTGCCAGCTCGCTACACAGGGACACTGAAGCTTTCTTT. It translates to CASSLHRDTEAFF. Looking up the rest from reference TRBV18 and TRBJ1-1 gives the full variable domain: NAGVMQNPRHLVRRRGQEARLRCSPMKGHSHVYWYRQLPEEGLKFMVYLQKENIIDESGMPKERFSAEFPKEGPSILRIQQVVRGDSAAYFCASSLHRDTEAFFGQGTRLTVV.